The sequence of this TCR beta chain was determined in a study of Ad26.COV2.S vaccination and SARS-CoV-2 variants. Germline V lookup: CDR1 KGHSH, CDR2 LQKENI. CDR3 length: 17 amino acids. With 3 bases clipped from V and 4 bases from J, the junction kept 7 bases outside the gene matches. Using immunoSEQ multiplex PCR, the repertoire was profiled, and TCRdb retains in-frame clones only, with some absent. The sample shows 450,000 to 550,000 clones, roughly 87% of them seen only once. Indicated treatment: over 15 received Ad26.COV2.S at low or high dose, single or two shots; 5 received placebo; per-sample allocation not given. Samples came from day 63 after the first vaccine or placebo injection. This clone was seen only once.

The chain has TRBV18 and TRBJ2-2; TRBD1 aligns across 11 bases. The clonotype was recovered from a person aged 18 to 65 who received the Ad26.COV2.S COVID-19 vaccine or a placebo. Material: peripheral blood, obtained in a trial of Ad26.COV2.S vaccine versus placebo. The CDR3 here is CASSPRTGGGSTGELFF. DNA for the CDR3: TGTGCCAGCTCACCTCGGACAGGGGGCGGGAGCACCGGGGAGCTGTTTTTT.